This record concerns one T cell receptor (beta chain) sequence. Its antigen is still unknown. The germline gene is not matched at one end of the junction; a read error may be the cause. The data were obtained in a study of shared T cell receptors in the human thymus (dated by TCRdb to the early 2020s). At the level of the whole study: The study investigated the way shared, self-reactive T-cell receptor alpha chains are produced in the human thymus.

From the germline V gene (reference sequence), CDR1 is MNHNY and CDR2 is SVGAGI. The CDR3 numbers 11 residues from cysteine through phenylalanine. Kept here is only the CDR3 DNA, which spans 33 bases and is read in frame from base 1. The method behind the library was the immunoSEQ multiplex PCR assay. In its TCRdb copy, this immuneACCESS table keeps in-frame sequences only and misses some clones. Where compared with another copy, unresolved V genes explain less than half of these, and the others have no known cause. The sample contains 700,000 or so clones, roughly 88% of them found a single time. The ten largest clones add up to over 0.008% of the sample. This sample also belongs to another study, concerning human thymus T cells. Looking at the second paper: Immunologically healthy infants undergoing open corrective cardiac surgery for congenital heart defects in Finland were used as donors. The thymus tissue came from surgical resects taken out during corrective cardiac surgery. Both the thymic and the peripheral blood repertoires appeared to show biased V and J gene segment usage. The related research reported highly overlapping thymic TCR repertoires among unrelated individuals. The study characterized TCR alpha and beta repertoires from under 10 infant thymus samples and a few related peripheral blood samples. Donor ages ranged from roughly 6 to 250 days, and the cohort comprised more than 5 male and two female infants. After being mechanically released from the tissue, thymocytes were kept at -70 degrees C in pellets of about 8.5-34 million cells. A QIAsymphony instrument was used to extract genomic DNA from frozen cell pellets. Using the immunoSEQ multiplex PCR assay, the TCRB and TCRAD loci were amplified from a standardized quantity of quality-controlled genomic DNA. The amplicons covered the V(D)J region and were long enough to include the CDR3 and to identify the V and J genes. The amplicons were sequenced on an Illumina platform via the commercial immunoSEQ service. Primer bias and sequencing errors were corrected as previously described, and TCRAD and TCRB definitions were based on the IMGT database. Analysis of the repertoires was done with immunoSEQ Analyzer 3.0 and VDJTools and included basic statistics, V/J segment usage, diversity estimates, rarefaction and pairwise overlap. Diversity was estimated using the Chao1, ChaoE, Efron-Thisted, Shannon and inverse Simpson indices, and was also estimated on datasets down-sampled to the size of the smallest sample. Repertoire overlap was determined by strict matching of CDR3 nucleotide sequence, V gene and J gene, and Jaccard-based multidimensional scaling clustering was applied. On average, thymus samples gave 750,000 to 950,000 unique TCRB clonotypes, whereas blood samples gave about 84,000.

This TCR derives from a girl less than two years old with a congenital heart defect. Donor details come from another sample of the same person, matched by shared clones. Specimen: thymocytes. The V and J genes are TRBV6-6 and TRBJ2-7; TRBD2 is a weak D gene call, 6 bases matching. The DNA sequence is given as TGTGCCAGCAGCGTTTCTAGCGAACGGCACTTC. This translates into CASSVSSERHF.